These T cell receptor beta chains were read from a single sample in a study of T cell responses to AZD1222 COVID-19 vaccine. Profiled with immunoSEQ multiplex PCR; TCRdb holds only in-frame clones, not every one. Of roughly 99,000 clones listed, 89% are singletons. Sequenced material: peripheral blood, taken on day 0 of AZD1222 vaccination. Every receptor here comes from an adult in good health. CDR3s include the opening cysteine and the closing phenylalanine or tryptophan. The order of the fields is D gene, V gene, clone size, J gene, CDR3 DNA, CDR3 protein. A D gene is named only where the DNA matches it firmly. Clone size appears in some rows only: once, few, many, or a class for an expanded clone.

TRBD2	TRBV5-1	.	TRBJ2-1	TGCGCCAGCACCGGCGGTAGCGGGAGTTCTAATGAGCAGTTCTTC	CASTGGSGSSNEQFF
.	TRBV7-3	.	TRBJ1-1	TGTGCCAGCAGCTTCACAGGGAACACTGAAGCTTTCTTT	CASSFTGNTEAFF
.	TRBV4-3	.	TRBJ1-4	TGCGCCAGCAGCCAAGGTCGCAGGGTTGGGGAAAAACTGTTTTTT	CASSQGRRVGEKLFF
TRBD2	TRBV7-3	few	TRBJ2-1	TGTGCCAGCAGCTCGGGAATAGCGGGAGGTATTGAGCAGTTCTTC	CASSSGIAGGIEQFF
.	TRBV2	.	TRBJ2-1	TGTGCCAGCAGTGAATTCGGCGGGAACCCTCTCTATGAGCAGTTCTTC	CASSEFGGNPLYEQFF
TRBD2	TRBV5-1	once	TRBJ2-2	TGCGCCAGCAGGATAGGGACTAGCGGAGTAACCGGGGAGCTGTTTTTT	CASRIGTSGVTGELFF
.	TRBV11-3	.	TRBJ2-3	TGTGCCAGCAGCCTCGGAGCGGATACGCAGTATTTT	CASSLGADTQYF
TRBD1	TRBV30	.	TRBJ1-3	TGTGCCTGGAGTGTACGAGGGGGTCTACGACAGGGACGAAACACCATATATTTT	CAWSVRGGLRQGRNTIYF
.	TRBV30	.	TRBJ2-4	TGTGCCTGGAGTGTACGGAGTACCATTCAGTACTTC	CAWSVRSTIQYF
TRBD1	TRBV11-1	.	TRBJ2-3	TGTGCCAGCAGCTTGGGAGACAGGGGTAGCACAGATACGCAGTATTTT	CASSLGDRGSTDTQYF
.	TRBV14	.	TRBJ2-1	TGTGCCAGCAGCCAAGATCCGGAGGGGGGGTTGGGATTAAATGAGCAGTTCTTC	CASSQDPEGGLGLNEQFF
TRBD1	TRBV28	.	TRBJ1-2	TGTGCCAGCAGGACAGGGGTAACTAACTATGGCTACACCTTC	CASRTGVTNYGYTF
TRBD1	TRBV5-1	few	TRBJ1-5	TGCGCCAGCAGCTCACAGGGGGGTCAGCCCCAGCATTTT	CASSSQGGQPQHF
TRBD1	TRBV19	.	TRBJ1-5	TGTGCCAGTAGTGGGTGGACAGGGGGCCTTCAGCCCCAGCATTTT	CASSGWTGGLQPQHF
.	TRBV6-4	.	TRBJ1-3	TGTGCCAGCACACACAGCATGAGGGTCTCTGGAAACACCATATATTTT	CASTHSMRVSGNTIYF
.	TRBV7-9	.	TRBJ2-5	TGTGCCAGCAGCTCCAAGACAGGCCGGGGGTCAGAGACCCAGTACTTC	CASSSKTGRGSETQYF
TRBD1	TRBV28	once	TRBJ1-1	TGTGCCAGCAGTTCGGGACAGGGGGGCACTGAAGCTTTCTTT	CASSSGQGGTEAFF
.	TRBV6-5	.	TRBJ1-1	TGTGCCAGCCGACCGGGGGCCGGGAACACTGAAGCTTTCTTT	CASRPGAGNTEAFF
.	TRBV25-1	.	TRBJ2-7	TGTGCCAGCAGTGCTCGACAGCTTAGCTCCTACGAGCAGTACTTC	CASSARQLSSYEQYF
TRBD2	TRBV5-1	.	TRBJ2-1	TGCGCCAGCAGCTTGATGGCTAGCGGGAGTGGCAATGAGCAGTTCTTC	CASSLMASGSGNEQFF
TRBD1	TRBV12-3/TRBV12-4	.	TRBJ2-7	TGTGCCAGCAGTCCGGACAGGTTCAATCCCCACTTC	CASSPDRFNPHF
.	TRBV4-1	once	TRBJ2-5	TGCGCCAGCAGCCAAGCTACTAGCCAAGAGACCCAGTACTTC	CASSQATSQETQYF